This TCR beta chain was identified in a study of identical twins. TCRdb reprocessed the 5' RACE reads with MiXCR, giving one entry per CDR3 protein. The sample has 1.5 million to 2 million distinct CDR3 sequences, roughly a third seen once. Broader study findings: Insertions were reduced in abundant cord blood beta clonotypes but not in memory repertoires.

CDR1 and CDR2 from the germline V gene are SGHRS and YFSETQ. The CDR3 sequence is 17 residues long. As regards this clonotype: Its antigen is unidentified. The germline gene is not matched at one end of the junction; a read error may be the cause.

This TCR was sampled from a newborn girl in good health. Sequencing was carried out using cord blood. This chain links TRBV5-1 with TRBJ2-1, with D perhaps matching TRBD2 (5 bases). The CDR3 DNA reads as TGCGCCAGCAGCTTGGAGGTGGGCGAGGGCCTATACAGTGAGCAGTTCTTC. It yields the protein CASSLEVGEGLYSEQFF.